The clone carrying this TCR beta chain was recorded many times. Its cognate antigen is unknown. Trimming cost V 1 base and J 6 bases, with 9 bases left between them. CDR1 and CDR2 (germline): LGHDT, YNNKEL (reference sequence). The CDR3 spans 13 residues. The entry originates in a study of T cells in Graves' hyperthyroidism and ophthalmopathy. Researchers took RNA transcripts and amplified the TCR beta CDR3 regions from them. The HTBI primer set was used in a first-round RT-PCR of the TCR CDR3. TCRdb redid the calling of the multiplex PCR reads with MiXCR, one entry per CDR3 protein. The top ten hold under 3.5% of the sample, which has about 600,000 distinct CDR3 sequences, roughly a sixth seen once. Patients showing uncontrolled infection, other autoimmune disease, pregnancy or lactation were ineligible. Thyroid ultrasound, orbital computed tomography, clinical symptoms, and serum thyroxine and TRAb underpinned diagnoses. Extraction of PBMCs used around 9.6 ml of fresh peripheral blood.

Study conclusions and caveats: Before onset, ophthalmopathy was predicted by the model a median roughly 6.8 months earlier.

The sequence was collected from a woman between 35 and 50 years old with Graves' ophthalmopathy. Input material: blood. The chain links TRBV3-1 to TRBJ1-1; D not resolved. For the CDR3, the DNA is TGTGCCAGCAGCCAAGTGGGGATCCCTGAAGCTTTCTTT. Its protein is CASSQVGIPEAFF.